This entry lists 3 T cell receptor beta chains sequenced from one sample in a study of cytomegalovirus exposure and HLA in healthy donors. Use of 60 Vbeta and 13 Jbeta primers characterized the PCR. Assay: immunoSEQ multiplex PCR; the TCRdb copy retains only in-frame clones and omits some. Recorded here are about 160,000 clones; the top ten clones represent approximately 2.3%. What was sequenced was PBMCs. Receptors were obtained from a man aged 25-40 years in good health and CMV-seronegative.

The CDR3 region has the DNA TGTGCCAGCAGACCCAAGGGACAGCTGAACACTGAAGCTTTCTTT. It encodes CASRPKGQLNTEAFF. V and J are TRBV9 and TRBJ1-1; 7 nucleotides agree with TRBD1. The CDR3 is 15 residues long. Germline values: CDR1 SGDLS, CDR2 YYNGEE. V shed 5 bases and J 0 bases; nucleotides not matched to a gene: 7.

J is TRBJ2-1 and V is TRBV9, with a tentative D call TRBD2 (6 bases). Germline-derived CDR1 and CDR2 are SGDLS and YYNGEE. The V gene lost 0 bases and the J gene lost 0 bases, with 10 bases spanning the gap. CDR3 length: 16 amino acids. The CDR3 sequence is CASSVDPGSSYNEQFF. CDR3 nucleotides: TGTGCCAGCAGCGTAGATCCCGGGAGCTCCTACAATGAGCAGTTCTTC.

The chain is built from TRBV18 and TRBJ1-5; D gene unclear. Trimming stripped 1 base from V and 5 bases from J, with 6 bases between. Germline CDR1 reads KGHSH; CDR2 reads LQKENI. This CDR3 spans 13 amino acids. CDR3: CASSPRGDQPQHF. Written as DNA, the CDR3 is TGTGCCAGCTCACCACGGGGAGATCAGCCCCAGCATTTT.